This T cell receptor beta chain is from a study of blood T cell repertoires in COVID-19. In the study overall: The United States, Italy and Spain supplied acute and convalescent COVID-19 samples. T cells, B-cell-depleted T cells, or PBMCs provided the cDNA or gDNA that served as material.

The repertoire was sequenced with immunoSEQ multiplex PCR; TCRdb's copy has only in-frame clones and lacks some. Of hundreds of thousands of clones listed, around 86% are singletons. Trimming shortened V by 7 bases and J by 1 base, and 23 bases separated the two germline ends. This CDR3 has 17 amino acids. Germline CDR1 and CDR2: ENHRY and SYGVKD. Sample: peripheral blood. The sequence came from a woman between 40 and 50 years old who had recovered from COVID-19. The rearrangement joins TRBV10-3 to TRBJ2-7; D is perhaps TRBD2 (7 bases). This chain's CDR3 is CAITQGGGGGRSYEQYF. For the CDR3, the DNA is TGTGCCATCACTCAAGGCGGGGGAGGGGGAAGGTCCTACGAGCAGTACTTC.